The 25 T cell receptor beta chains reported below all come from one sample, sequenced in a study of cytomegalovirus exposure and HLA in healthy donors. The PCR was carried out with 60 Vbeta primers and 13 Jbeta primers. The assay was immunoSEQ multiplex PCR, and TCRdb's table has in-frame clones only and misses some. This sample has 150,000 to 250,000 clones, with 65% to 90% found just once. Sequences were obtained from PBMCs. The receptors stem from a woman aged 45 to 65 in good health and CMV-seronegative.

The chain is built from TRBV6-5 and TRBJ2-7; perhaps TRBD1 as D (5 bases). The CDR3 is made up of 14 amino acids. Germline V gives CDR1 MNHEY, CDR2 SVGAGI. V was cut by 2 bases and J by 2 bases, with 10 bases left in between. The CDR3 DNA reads TGTGCCAGCAGTTACGCTGCAGGGACCTACGAGCAGTACTTC. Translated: CASSYAAGTYEQYF.

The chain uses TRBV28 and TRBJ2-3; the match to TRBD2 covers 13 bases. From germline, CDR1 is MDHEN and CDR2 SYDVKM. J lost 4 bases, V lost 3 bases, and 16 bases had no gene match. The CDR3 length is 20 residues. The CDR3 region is CASSFIRGRRTSGRADTQYF. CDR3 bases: TGTGCCAGCAGTTTCATAAGGGGCCGCCGGACTAGCGGGAGAGCAGATACGCAGTATTTT.

The CDR3 loop reads CASSLAKLAGGPGEQFF. Here the CDR3 DNA reads TGTGCCAGCAGCTTGGCCAAGTTAGCGGGAGGGCCAGGTGAGCAGTTCTTC. J is TRBJ2-1 and V is TRBV5-8; 11 bases map to TRBD2. The CDR3 has 17 residues. Germline-derived CDR1 and CDR2 are SGHTS and YDEGEE. V gave up 0 bases and J gave up 9 bases; unmatched junction bases: 11. The full variable domain, its missing parts supplied by reference TRBV5-8 and TRBJ2-1, is EAGVTQSPTHLIKTRGQQATLRCSPISGHTSVYWYQQALGLGLQFLLWYDEGEERNRGNFPPRFSGRQFPNYSSELNVNALELEDSALYLCASSLAKLAGGPGEQFFGPGTRLTVL.

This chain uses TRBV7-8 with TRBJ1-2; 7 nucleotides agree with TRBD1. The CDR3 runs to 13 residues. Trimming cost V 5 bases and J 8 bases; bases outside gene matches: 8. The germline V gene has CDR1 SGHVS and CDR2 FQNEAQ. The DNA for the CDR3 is TGTGCCAGCAGCCCTGACAGGGTGAACGGCTACACCTTC. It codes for CASSPDRVNGYTF.

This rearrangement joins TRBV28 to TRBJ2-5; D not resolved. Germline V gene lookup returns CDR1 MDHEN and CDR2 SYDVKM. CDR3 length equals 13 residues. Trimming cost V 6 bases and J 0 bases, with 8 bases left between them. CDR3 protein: CASSPRNQETQYF. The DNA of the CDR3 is TGTGCCAGCAGCCCTCGTAACCAAGAGACCCAGTACTTC.

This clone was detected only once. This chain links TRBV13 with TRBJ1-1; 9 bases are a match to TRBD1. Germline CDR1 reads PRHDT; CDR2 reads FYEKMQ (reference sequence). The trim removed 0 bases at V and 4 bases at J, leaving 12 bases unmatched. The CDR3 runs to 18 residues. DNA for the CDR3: TGTGCCAGCAGCTTAGGGGCATCACAGGGGGCGAGGGGCACTGAAGCTTTCTTT. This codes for CASSLGASQGARGTEAFF.

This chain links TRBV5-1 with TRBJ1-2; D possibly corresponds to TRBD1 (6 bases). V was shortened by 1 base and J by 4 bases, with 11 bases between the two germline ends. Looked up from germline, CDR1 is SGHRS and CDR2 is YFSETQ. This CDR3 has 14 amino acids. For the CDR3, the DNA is TGCGCCAGCAGCTTGTCAACAGGGCGCTATGGCTACACCTTC. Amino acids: CASSLSTGRYGYTF. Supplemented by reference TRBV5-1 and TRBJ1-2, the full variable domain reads KAGVTQTPRYLIKTRGQQVTLSCSPISGHRSVSWYQQTPGQGLQFLFEYFSETQRNKGNFPGRFSGRQFSNSRSEMNVSTLELGDSALYLCASSLSTGRYGYTFGSGTRLTVV.

The CDR3 DNA reads as TGTGCCCCCTGGGGACAGCAAAATGAAAAACTGTTTTTT. Its protein is CAPWGQQNEKLFF. The gene calls are TRBV30 and TRBJ1-4; TRBD1 aligns across 7 bases. The CDR3 consists of 13 residues. V trimming: 8 bases; J trimming: 5 bases; junction bases outside the gene matches: 8. CDR1 and CDR2 (germline): GTSNPN, SVGIG (reference sequence).

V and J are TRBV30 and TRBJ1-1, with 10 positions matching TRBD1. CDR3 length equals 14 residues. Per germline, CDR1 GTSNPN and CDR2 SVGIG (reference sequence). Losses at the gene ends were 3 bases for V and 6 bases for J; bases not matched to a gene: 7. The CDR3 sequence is CAWSYGTGEAEAFF. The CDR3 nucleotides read TGTGCCTGGAGCTATGGGACAGGGGAGGCTGAAGCTTTCTTT.

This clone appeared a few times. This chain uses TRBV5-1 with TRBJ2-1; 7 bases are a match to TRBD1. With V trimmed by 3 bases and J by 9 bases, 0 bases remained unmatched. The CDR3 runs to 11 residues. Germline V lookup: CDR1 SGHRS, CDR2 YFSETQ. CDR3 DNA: TGCGCCAGCAGCTCAGGGGGTGAGCAGTTCTTC. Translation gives CASSSGGEQFF.

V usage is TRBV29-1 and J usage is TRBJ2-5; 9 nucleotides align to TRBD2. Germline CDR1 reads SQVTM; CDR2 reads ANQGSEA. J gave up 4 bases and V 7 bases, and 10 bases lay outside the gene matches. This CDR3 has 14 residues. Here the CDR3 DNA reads TGCAGCGCTACATCTAGCGGGATAGGAGAGACCCAGTACTTC. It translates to CSATSSGIGETQYF. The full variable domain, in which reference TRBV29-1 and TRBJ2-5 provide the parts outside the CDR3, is SAVISQKPSRDICQRGTSLTIQCQVDSQVTMMFWYRQQPGQSLTLIATANQGSEATYESGFVIDKFPISRPNLTFSTLTVSNMSPEDSSIYLCSATSSGIGETQYFGPGTRLLVL.

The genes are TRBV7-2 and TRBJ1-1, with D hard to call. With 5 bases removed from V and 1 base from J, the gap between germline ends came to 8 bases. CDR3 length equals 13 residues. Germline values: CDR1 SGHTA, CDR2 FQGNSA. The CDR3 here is CASSRTWNTEAFF. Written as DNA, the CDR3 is TGTGCCAGCAGCCGAACATGGAACACTGAAGCTTTCTTT.

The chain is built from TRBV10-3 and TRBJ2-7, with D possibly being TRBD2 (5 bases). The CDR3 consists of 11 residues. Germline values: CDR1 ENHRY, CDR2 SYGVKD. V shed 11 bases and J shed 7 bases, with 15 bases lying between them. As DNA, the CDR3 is TGTGCCCTCTCCGCGGGTAGGGAGCAGTACTTC. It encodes CALSAGREQYF.

In DNA, the CDR3 is TGTGCCAGCAAAAACAGGGGGCGGGCGAACACTGAAGCTTTCTTT. It codes for CASKNRGRANTEAFF. This sequence joins TRBV28 and TRBJ1-1, with TRBD1 matching over 9 bases. The germline V gene encodes CDR1 MDHEN and CDR2 SYDVKM. The CDR3 is 15 residues long. V lost 7 bases and J lost 1; bases outside the gene matches: 7.

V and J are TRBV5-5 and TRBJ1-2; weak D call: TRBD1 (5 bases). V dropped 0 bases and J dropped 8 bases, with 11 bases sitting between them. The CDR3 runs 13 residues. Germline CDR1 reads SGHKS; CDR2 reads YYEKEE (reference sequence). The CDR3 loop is CASSLDRPRGYTF. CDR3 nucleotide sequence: TGTGCCAGCAGCTTGGACAGGCCCAGGGGCTACACCTTC.

CDR3 in DNA: TGTGCCAGCAGCACACCCCCCGACCCGACTATGGGAAAACTGTTTTTT. Protein: CASSTPPDPTMGKLFF. The chain joins TRBV9 to TRBJ1-4, with D uncertain. This CDR3 spans 16 amino acids. Trimming removed 4 bases from V and 10 bases from J, with 23 bases in between. Germline assignment: CDR1 SGDLS and CDR2 YYNGEE.

CDR3 in DNA: TGTGCCAGCAGTTTTTGGGGGAGGGGCCTTGCGAATGAGCAGTTCTTC. It specifies CASSFWGRGLANEQFF. The V gene is TRBV27, the J gene TRBJ2-1; 7 bases agree with TRBD2. Looked up from germline, CDR1 is MNHEY and CDR2 is SMNVEV (reference sequence). The CDR3 has 16 residues. The V gene end was trimmed by 3 bases and the J gene end by 7 bases; junction bases not matched to a gene: 12.

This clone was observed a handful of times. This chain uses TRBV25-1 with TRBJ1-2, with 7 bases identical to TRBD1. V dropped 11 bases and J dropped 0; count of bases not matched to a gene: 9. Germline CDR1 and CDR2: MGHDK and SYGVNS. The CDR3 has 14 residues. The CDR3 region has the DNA TGTGCCGGTTCGGAGACAGGGTCTAACTATGGCTACACCTTC. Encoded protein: CAGSETGSNYGYTF.

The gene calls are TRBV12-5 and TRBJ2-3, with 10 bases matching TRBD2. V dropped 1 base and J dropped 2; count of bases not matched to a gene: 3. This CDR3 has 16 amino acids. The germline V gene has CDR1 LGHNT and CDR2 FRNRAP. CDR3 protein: CASGLGTSGYTDTQYF. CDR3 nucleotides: TGTGCTAGTGGTTTGGGGACTAGCGGTTACACAGATACGCAGTATTTT.

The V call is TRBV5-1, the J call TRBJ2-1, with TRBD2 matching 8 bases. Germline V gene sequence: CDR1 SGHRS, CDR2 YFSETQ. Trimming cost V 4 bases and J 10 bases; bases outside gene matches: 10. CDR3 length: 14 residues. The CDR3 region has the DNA TGCGCCAGCAGCAGAGCGGGAGCTGCTTGGGAGCAGTTCTTC. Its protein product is CASSRAGAAWEQFF.

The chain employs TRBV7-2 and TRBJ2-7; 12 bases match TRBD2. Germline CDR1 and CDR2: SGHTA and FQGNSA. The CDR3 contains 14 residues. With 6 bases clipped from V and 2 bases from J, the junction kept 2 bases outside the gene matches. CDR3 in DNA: TGTGCCAGCAGTCGACTAGCGGGAGCCTACGAGCAGTACTTC. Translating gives CASSRLAGAYEQYF.

The CDR3 reads CASSIGMNRDLEQYF. The DNA of the CDR3 is TGTGCCAGTAGTATTGGGATGAACAGGGACCTCGAGCAGTACTTC. The rearrangement joins TRBV19 to TRBJ2-5; possibly TRBD1 for D (6 bases). The J call may be mistaken, given a closer DNA end match to TRBJ2-7. The CDR3 extends over 15 amino acids. Germline V lookup: CDR1 LNHDA, CDR2 SQIVND (reference sequence).

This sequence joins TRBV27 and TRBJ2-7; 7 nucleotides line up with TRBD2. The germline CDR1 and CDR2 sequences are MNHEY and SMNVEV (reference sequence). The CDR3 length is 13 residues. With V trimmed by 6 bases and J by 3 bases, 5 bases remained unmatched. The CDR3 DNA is TGTGCCAGCAGCCAGACTAGCTACTACGAGCAGTACTTC. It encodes CASSQTSYYEQYF.

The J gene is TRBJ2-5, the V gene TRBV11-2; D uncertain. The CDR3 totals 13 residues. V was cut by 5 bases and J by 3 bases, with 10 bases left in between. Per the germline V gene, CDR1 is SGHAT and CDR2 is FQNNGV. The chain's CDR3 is CASSLRQEETQYF. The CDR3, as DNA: TGTGCCAGCAGCCTGCGACAAGAAGAGACCCAGTACTTC.

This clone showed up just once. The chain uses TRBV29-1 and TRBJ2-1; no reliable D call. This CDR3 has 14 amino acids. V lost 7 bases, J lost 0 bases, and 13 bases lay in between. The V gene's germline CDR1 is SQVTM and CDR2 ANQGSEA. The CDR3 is CSASPPSSYNEQFF. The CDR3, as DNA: TGCAGCGCCTCCCCACCTAGCTCCTACAATGAGCAGTTCTTC.